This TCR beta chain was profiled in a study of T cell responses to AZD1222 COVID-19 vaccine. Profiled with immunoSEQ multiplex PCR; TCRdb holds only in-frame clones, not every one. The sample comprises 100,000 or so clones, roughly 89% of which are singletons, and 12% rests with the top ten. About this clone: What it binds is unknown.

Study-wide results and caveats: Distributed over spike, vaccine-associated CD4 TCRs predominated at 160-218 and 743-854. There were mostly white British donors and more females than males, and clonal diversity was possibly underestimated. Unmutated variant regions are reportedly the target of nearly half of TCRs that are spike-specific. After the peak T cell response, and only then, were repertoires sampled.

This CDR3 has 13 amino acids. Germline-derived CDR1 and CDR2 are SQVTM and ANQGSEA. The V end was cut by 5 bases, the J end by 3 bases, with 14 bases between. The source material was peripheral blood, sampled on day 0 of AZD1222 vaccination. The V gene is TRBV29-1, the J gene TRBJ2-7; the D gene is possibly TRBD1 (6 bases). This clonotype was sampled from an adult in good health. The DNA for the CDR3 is TGCAGCGTTTCCAGGGGAATTGACTACGAGCAGTACTTC. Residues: CSVSRGIDYEQYF.